Each of the 31 T cell receptor beta chains below was sequenced from the same sample in a study of cytomegalovirus exposure and HLA in healthy donors. 13 Jbeta primers and 60 Vbeta primers were used for the PCR. Here immunoSEQ multiplex PCR was the method, and the copy in TCRdb shows in-frame clones only, minus some. The sample table sets out roughly 84,000 clones. The sequenced material came from PBMCs. The receptors were gathered from a man in his fifties in good health and CMV-seronegative.

J is TRBJ1-6 and V is TRBV7-3; no firm D call. V lost 4 bases and J lost 10, with 11 bases in between. The CDR3 length is 13 residues. CDR1 is SGHTA, CDR2 FQGTGA, per germline. This CDR3 is CASSSGEGSPLHF. The CDR3 DNA follows: TGTGCCAGCAGCTCCGGCGAGGGCTCACCCCTCCACTTT.

The chain employs TRBV18 and TRBJ1-3; D not certain. From germline, CDR1 is KGHSH and CDR2 LQKENI. V lost 1 base and J 4 bases, leaving 14 bases between the germline ends. This CDR3 is built from 16 residues. CDR3: CASSPQVGRGGNTIYF. CDR3 nucleotide sequence: TGTGCCAGCTCACCACAGGTGGGCCGGGGAGGAAACACCATATATTTT.

The genes are TRBV5-1 and TRBJ1-3; 9 bases agree with TRBD1. In germline, CDR1 is SGHRS, CDR2 YFSETQ. The CDR3 totals 16 residues. Trimming removed 4 bases from V and 0 bases from J; junction bases left unmatched: 5. CDR3 DNA: TGCGCCAGCAGCCCCGGGACAGGGCTCTCTGGAAACACCATATATTTT. Residues: CASSPGTGLSGNTIYF.

This chain links TRBV6-5 with TRBJ2-3; perhaps TRBD1 as D (5 bases). The CDR3 has 16 residues. Per the germline V gene, CDR1 is MNHEY and CDR2 is SVGAGI. V lost 2 bases and J 2 bases, leaving 14 bases between the germline ends. The CDR3 DNA sequence: TGTGCCAGCAGTTACGGGGCTTGGGTTTCCACAGATACGCAGTATTTT. Amino acids: CASSYGAWVSTDTQYF.

The chain recombines TRBV27 with TRBJ1-2; D gene uncertain. Germline lookup yields CDR1 MNHEY and CDR2 SMNVEV (reference sequence). V lost 5 bases and J lost 7, with 14 bases in between. This CDR3 is built from 13 residues. In DNA form, the CDR3 reads TGTGCCAGCAGTCCCAACAGAGAATTTGGCTACACCTTC. It codes for CASSPNREFGYTF.

CDR3 bases: TGTGCCAGCAGTGAAGCTCCTGGGACAGGGGCTGGGGCCAACGTCCTGACTTTC. It codes for CASSEAPGTGAGANVLTF. The chain recombines TRBV6-1 with TRBJ2-6; TRBD1 aligns across 10 bases. Germline CDR1 MNHNS, CDR2 SASEGT. The CDR3 consists of 18 residues. The trim removed 0 bases at V and 2 bases at J, leaving 4 bases unmatched.

The rearrangement joins TRBV6-5 to TRBJ2-7; 7 bases match TRBD1. With V trimmed by 0 bases and J by 2 bases, 1 base remained unmatched. In germline, CDR1 is MNHEY, CDR2 SVGAGI. The CDR3 has 14 amino acids. The CDR3 is CASSYSDRTYEQYF. In DNA form, the CDR3 reads TGTGCCAGCAGTTACTCGGACAGGACCTACGAGCAGTACTTC.

The chain is built from TRBV4-1 and TRBJ1-1, with 8 bases that match TRBD1. Per the germline V gene, CDR1 is MGHRA and CDR2 is YSYEKL. Trimming at V came to 3 bases and at J to 3 bases, leaving 6 bases not matched to a gene. The CDR3 runs to 15 residues. The CDR3 sequence: CASSHRGLGDTEAFF. The CDR3 bases are TGCGCCAGCAGCCACAGGGGGCTTGGAGACACTGAAGCTTTCTTT.

The chain links TRBV9 to TRBJ2-7, with D possibly being TRBD1 (5 bases). CDR3 length: 15 residues. Germline values: CDR1 SGDLS, CDR2 YYNGEE. Trimming removed 0 bases from V and 6 bases from J, with 16 bases in between. CDR3 region: CASSVVDRPTGEQYF. CDR3 bases: TGTGCCAGCAGCGTAGTCGACAGACCAACGGGCGAGCAGTACTTC. The full variable domain, completed using reference TRBV9 and TRBJ2-7, is DSGVTQTPKHLITATGQRVTLRCSPRSGDLSVYWYQQSLDQGLQFLIQYYNGEERAKGNILERFSAQQFPDLHSELNLSSLELGDSALYFCASSVVDRPTGEQYFGPGTRLTVT.

The gene calls are TRBV25-1 and TRBJ1-6; D is perhaps TRBD1 (5 bases). This CDR3 has 15 amino acids. V gave up 1 base and J gave up 7 bases, with 11 bases separating them. Germline V gene lookup returns CDR1 MGHDK and CDR2 SYGVNS. CDR3 nucleotides: TGTGCCAGCAGTGAATCGGCAGGGCAAAATTCACCCCTCCACTTT. Amino acids: CASSESAGQNSPLHF.

This sequence joins TRBV27 and TRBJ1-1; D is unresolved. V was cut by 2 bases and J by 0 bases, with 7 bases left in between. Germline CDR1 MNHEY, CDR2 SMNVEV (reference sequence). The CDR3 contains 14 residues. CDR3 bases: TGTGCCAGCAGTTTAGGGAGATTGAACACTGAAGCTTTCTTT. Encoded protein: CASSLGRLNTEAFF.

CDR3 residues: CASSYGTGWANEQFF. CDR3 nucleotides: TGTGCCAGCAGTTACGGGACAGGGTGGGCCAATGAGCAGTTCTTC. This chain uses TRBV6-5 with TRBJ2-1; 9 bases map to TRBD1. The CDR3 extends over 15 amino acids. CDR1 is MNHEY, CDR2 SVGAGI, per germline. J lost 6 bases, V lost 2 bases, and 5 bases had no gene match.

The chain has TRBV15 and TRBJ2-1; no clear D gene. CDR3 length equals 13 residues. CDR1 and CDR2 from the germline V gene are LNHNV and YYDKDF (reference sequence). V dropped 3 bases and J dropped 10 bases, with 13 bases sitting between them. The CDR3 loop is CATSRLIAEEQFF. In nucleotides, the CDR3 is TGTGCCACCAGCAGGCTCATAGCTGAGGAGCAGTTCTTC. Full variable domain (rest looked up from reference TRBV15 and TRBJ2-1): DAMVIQNPRYQVTQFGKPVTLSCSQTLNHNVMYWYQQKSSQAPKLLFHYYDKDFNNEADTPDNFQSRRPNTSFCFLDIRSPGLGDTAMYLCATSRLIAEEQFFGPGTRLTVL.

The chain is built from TRBV27 and TRBJ2-6, with 12 nucleotides matching TRBD2. The CDR3 is 18 residues long. CDR1 and CDR2 from the germline V gene are MNHEY and SMNVEV (reference sequence). V dropped 4 bases and J dropped 2; count of bases not matched to a gene: 6. This CDR3 reads CASSSLLAGGPGANVLTF. The CDR3 DNA reads as TGTGCCAGCAGTTCCTTACTAGCGGGGGGCCCTGGGGCCAACGTCCTGACTTTC.

The V and J genes are TRBV5-1 and TRBJ1-5; tentatively, D is TRBD1 (6 bases). V shed 4 bases and J shed 2 bases, with 13 bases lying between them. The CDR3 length is 15 residues. Germline V gene sequence: CDR1 SGHRS, CDR2 YFSETQ. CDR3 sequence (DNA): TGCGCCAGCAGCGAACAGGGAACTGGCAATCAGCCCCAGCATTTT. Translated: CASSEQGTGNQPQHF. Using reference TRBV5-1 and TRBJ1-5 for the parts outside the CDR3, the full variable domain is KAGVTQTPRYLIKTRGQQVTLSCSPISGHRSVSWYQQTPGQGLQFLFEYFSETQRNKGNFPGRFSGRQFSNSRSEMNVSTLELGDSALYLCASSEQGTGNQPQHFGDGTRLSIL.

This chain links TRBV10-3 with TRBJ2-7; 9 bases are shared with TRBD1. Germline V lookup: CDR1 ENHRY, CDR2 SYGVKD. The CDR3 length is 13 residues. The V segment lost 7 bases and the J segment 6 bases; nucleotides outside the gene matches: 7. The CDR3 protein is CAITGQGRGEQYF. The CDR3 DNA follows: TGTGCCATCACCGGACAGGGGCGAGGCGAGCAGTACTTC.

The chain links TRBV19 to TRBJ2-2, with a weak D call TRBD1 (5 bases). The CDR3 spans 17 residues. The germline V and J ends were trimmed by 3 bases and 5 bases, with 19 bases remaining between them. Germline-derived CDR1 and CDR2 are LNHDA and SQIVND (reference sequence). The DNA of the CDR3 is TGTGCCAGTAGTATCGCCCCAGGGTTAGGTGGGACCGGGGAGCTGTTTTTT. Protein product: CASSIAPGLGGTGELFF.

The chain is built from TRBV29-1 and TRBJ2-7; 8 positions agree with TRBD2. V dropped 4 bases and J dropped 6; count of bases not matched to a gene: 8. Germline V gene sequence: CDR1 SQVTM, CDR2 ANQGSEA. This CDR3 contains 13 residues. CDR3 sequence reads: CSVGGLVEGEQYF. DNA of the CDR3: TGCAGCGTTGGGGGACTAGTGGAAGGCGAGCAGTACTTC.

The V and J genes are TRBV4-1 and TRBJ2-7, with TRBD1 matching 7 bases. This CDR3 is built from 14 residues. Germline V lookup: CDR1 MGHRA, CDR2 YSYEKL. The ends lost 1 base at V and 0 bases at J; junction bases unmatched: 0. This chain's CDR3 is CASSQAGGSYEQYF. The CDR3 DNA follows: TGCGCCAGCAGCCAAGCAGGGGGCTCCTACGAGCAGTACTTC.

Comments on this clone: The junction differs from germline at one of its ends, possibly a read error. The chain is built from TRBV7-9 and TRBJ2-2; 8 bases are a match to TRBD2. Germline values: CDR1 SEHNR, CDR2 FQNEAQ (reference sequence). This CDR3 contains 17 residues. In DNA form, the CDR3 reads TGTACCAGCAGCTTAGCCCGAGCGGGGGCCGGGACCGGGGAGCTGTTTTTT. Encoded protein: CTSSLARAGAGTGELFF. The full variable domain, in which reference TRBV7-9 and TRBJ2-2 provide the parts outside the CDR3, is DTGVSQNPRHKITKRGQNVTFRCDPISEHNRLYWYRQTLGQGPEFLTYFQNEAQLEKSRLLSDRFSAERPKGSFSTLEIQRTEQGDSAMYLCTSSLARAGAGTGELFFGEGSRLTVL.

This chain uses TRBV7-9 with TRBJ2-2, with 10 positions matching TRBD1. With 7 bases clipped from V and 4 bases from J, the junction kept 12 bases outside the gene matches. Per the germline V gene, CDR1 is SEHNR and CDR2 is FQNEAQ (reference sequence). The CDR3 is made up of 17 amino acids. The chain's CDR3 is CASIHNPTGGGTGELFF. The CDR3 region has the DNA TGTGCCAGCATCCACAACCCGACAGGGGGCGGCACCGGGGAGCTGTTTTTT.

The chain links TRBV5-1 to TRBJ2-7; 11 positions match TRBD1. CDR3 length: 14 amino acids. Germline CDR1 and CDR2: SGHRS and YFSETQ. J was trimmed by 3 bases and V by 4 bases; bases with no gene match: 3. The CDR3 DNA is TGCGCCAGCAGCGACGGGACAGGGGGCTACGAGCAGTACTTC. Protein: CASSDGTGGYEQYF.

This sequence joins TRBV27 and TRBJ1-1; D ambiguous. V gave up 1 base and J gave up 1 base, with 10 bases separating them. CDR1 MNHEY and CDR2 SMNVEV come from the germline V gene (reference sequence). The CDR3 runs to 15 residues. CDR3 coding DNA: TGTGCCAGCAGTTTATACTCGCGGAAGAACACTGAAGCTTTCTTT. Encoded protein: CASSLYSRKNTEAFF.

The chain uses TRBV18 and TRBJ2-7; a possible D gene is TRBD1 (5 bases). Germline values: CDR1 KGHSH, CDR2 LQKENI. The V gene lost 9 bases and the J gene lost 3 bases, with 9 bases spanning the gap. This CDR3 contains 11 residues. The CDR3 protein is CASRGDYEQYF. The CDR3 nucleotides are TGTGCCAGTAGGGGTGACTACGAGCAGTACTTC.

The J gene is TRBJ2-5, the V gene TRBV7-2; the match to TRBD1 covers 8 bases. V lost 4 bases, J lost 6 bases, and 7 bases stayed unmatched. Germline assignment: CDR1 SGHTA and CDR2 FQGNSA. The CDR3 consists of 14 residues. DNA for the CDR3: TGTGCCAGCAGCTCCCGACAGGGGAGGCAGACCCAGTACTTC. Translated, it gives CASSSRQGRQTQYF.

V and J are TRBV28 and TRBJ1-5; D may be TRBD1 (6 bases). Trimming stripped 8 bases from V and 3 bases from J, with 11 bases between. The V gene's germline CDR1 is MDHEN and CDR2 SYDVKM. The CDR3 spans 13 residues. As DNA, the CDR3 is TGTGCCAGCCGGGGGGCGTCCAATCAGCCCCAGCATTTT. Translating it yields CASRGASNQPQHF.

This chain links TRBV10-2 with TRBJ1-1; 11 nucleotides agree with TRBD1. J lost 3 bases, V lost 2 bases, and 17 bases had no gene match. Germline V gene data show CDR1 as WSHSY and CDR2 as SAAADI. The CDR3 length is 20 residues. In DNA, the CDR3 is TGCGCCAGCAGTGAGAAGGACAGGGGGCTTTTGTTAGCTTGGGACACTGAAGCTTTCTTT. It specifies CASSEKDRGLLLAWDTEAFF.

The gene calls are TRBV2 and TRBJ2-1; possible D gene TRBD1, 6 bases. Germline CDR1 is SNHLY and CDR2 is FYNNEI. The CDR3 is 15 amino acids. Between the trimmed V and J ends, which lost 3 bases and 12 bases, there was a span of 21 bases. CDR3 sequence reads: CASSDPSGARSGQFF. The CDR3 coding sequence is TGTGCCAGCAGTGATCCGTCAGGGGCCCGGAGTGGGCAGTTCTTC.

CDR3 bases: TGTGCCAGCAGCTCGGGAGCATACGAGCAGTACTTC. This gives the protein CASSSGAYEQYF. The V call is TRBV5-5, the J call TRBJ2-7; D may be TRBD2 (6 bases). The CDR3 is made up of 12 amino acids. The germline gives CDR1 SGHKS, CDR2 YYEKEE (reference sequence). Trimming took 3 bases from V and 4 from J, leaving 8 bases between them.

The chain combines TRBV9 with TRBJ2-3, with TRBD2 matching 8 bases. The CDR3 runs to 15 residues. Losses at the gene ends were 2 bases for V and 4 bases for J; bases not matched to a gene: 6. Looked up from germline, CDR1 is SGDLS and CDR2 is YYNGEE. In nucleotides, the CDR3 is TGTGCCAGCAGCGTTAGCGGGGTGGGCTCAGATACGCAGTATTTT. This translates into CASSVSGVGSDTQYF.

The chain carries TRBV7-2 and TRBJ2-1; the match to TRBD2 covers 7 bases. V trimming: 6 bases; J trimming: 7 bases; junction bases outside the gene matches: 12. The CDR3 consists of 15 residues. Looked up from germline, CDR1 is SGHTA and CDR2 is FQGNSA. The CDR3 nucleotides read TGTGCCAGCAGAAGAGCGGGGCACTGGGGGAATGAGCAGTTCTTC. Its translation is CASRRAGHWGNEQFF.